Following are 25 T cell receptor beta chains from one sample sequenced in a study of blood T cells in healthy people across ages. Together with a sample-barcoded 5' primer, a J-beta primer mix was included in a second PCR lasting about 7 to 11 cycles. MiXCR, applied by TCRdb to the 5' RACE reads, yields one record per CDR3 protein. Of some 900,000 distinct CDR3 sequences in the sample, 45% to 50% were seen once. The sample comprised blood. These receptors were taken from a young man in good health.

The chain has TRBV9 and TRBJ2-7; TRBD1 matches at 12 bases. Germline assignment: CDR1 SGDLS and CDR2 YYNGEE. J was trimmed by 7 bases and V by 4 bases; bases with no gene match: 9. The CDR3 runs to 15 residues. DNA of the CDR3: TGTGCCAGCAGCCCCCCGGGACAGGGGGCTGGGGAGCAGTACTTC. Its translation: CASSPPGQGAGEQYF.

The chain joins TRBV20-1 to TRBJ2-1; TRBD2 matches 10 bases. With the DNA end fitting TRBJ2-7 better, the J assignment may be wrong. This CDR3 region has 17 residues. CDR1 and CDR2 (germline): DFQATT, SNEGSKA (reference sequence). The CDR3 DNA reads TGCAGTGCTAGAGGGGCTAGCGGGGGCGGCGCCTACAATGAGCAGTACTTC. Residues: CSARGASGGGAYNEQYF.

In this sample, this clonotype turned up a few times. The chain is built from TRBV4-2 and TRBJ2-1; TRBD2 matches 7 bases. This CDR3 is built from 17 residues. Unmatched junction bases numbered 5, after V lost 0 bases and J lost 0 bases. CDR1 is LGHNA and CDR2 is YNFKEQ in the germline V gene. The CDR3 DNA is TGTGCCAGCAGCCAAGAGGGGGGGAACCCCTCCTACAATGAGCAGTTCTTC. Protein: CASSQEGGNPSYNEQFF.

This clonotype showed up just a few times. The chain is built from TRBV27 and TRBJ2-3, with TRBD1 matching 10 bases. Germline V gene data show CDR1 as MNHEY and CDR2 as SMNVEV (reference sequence). CDR3 length equals 15 residues. V lost 6 bases, J lost 6 bases, and 9 bases stayed unmatched. The CDR3 sequence is CASRPPGQGHDTQYF. The CDR3 DNA reads as TGTGCCAGCAGGCCACCGGGACAGGGGCACGATACGCAGTATTTT.

This clonotype has just a few counts. J is TRBJ2-7 and V is TRBV28; no clear D gene. Germline CDR1 MDHEN, CDR2 SYDVKM. Deletions cut 5 bases from V and 6 bases from J, with 5 bases between. This CDR3 is built from 10 residues. Here the CDR3 DNA reads TGTGCCAGCAGTCTCACCGAGCAGTACTTC. This translates into CASSLTEQYF.

The CDR3 reads CAPRGLRIHEQYF. In DNA, the CDR3 is TGTGCCCCCCGGGGACTTAGGATCCACGAGCAGTACTTC. This sequence joins TRBV9 and TRBJ2-7; perhaps TRBD2 as D (6 bases). CDR1 is SGDLS and CDR2 is YYNGEE in the germline V gene. V lost 10 bases and J lost 5, with 19 bases in between. This CDR3 is built from 13 residues.

V is TRBV4-1 and J is TRBJ2-7; TRBD1 matches at 8 bases. The CDR3 is made up of 15 amino acids. Germline CDR1 MGHRA, CDR2 YSYEKL. V shed 0 bases, J shed 3 bases, and the junction held 4 bases outside the gene matches. CDR3 coding DNA: TGCGCCAGCAGCCAAGAGACAGGGGCCGACTACGAGCAGTACTTC. Amino acid sequence: CASSQETGADYEQYF.

The chain combines TRBV6-2 or TRBV6-3 with TRBJ2-1, with 8 bases fitting TRBD2. Germline lookup yields CDR1 MNHEY and CDR2 SVGEGT. Trimming removed 0 bases from V and 2 bases from J; junction bases left unmatched: 3. CDR3 length: 16 residues. The CDR3 DNA follows: TGTGCCAGCAGTTACTCGATTAGCGGGGCCTACAATGAGCAGTTCTTC. It specifies CASSYSISGAYNEQFF.

This clonotype was counted only a few times. This chain uses TRBV18 with TRBJ2-3; D ambiguous. The germline V gene encodes CDR1 KGHSH and CDR2 LQKENI. The V gene lost 2 bases and the J gene lost 0 bases, with 9 bases spanning the gap. CDR3 length equals 15 residues. The CDR3 bases are TGTGCCAGCTCACCATCACTCCTAAGCACAGATACGCAGTATTTT. This translates into CASSPSLLSTDTQYF.

The chain is built from TRBV7-2 and TRBJ2-1, with 11 nucleotides matching TRBD2. The CDR3 sequence is 19 residues long. V was pared by 1 base and J by 2 bases, with 10 bases of the junction left unmatched. The germline gives CDR1 SGHTA, CDR2 FQGNSA. The CDR3 sequence is CASSLVGGGTSGTYNEQFF. CDR3 nucleotides: TGTGCCAGCAGCTTAGTGGGGGGCGGGACTAGCGGTACCTACAATGAGCAGTTCTTC.

This chain joins TRBV15 and TRBJ1-4, with 10 nucleotides matching TRBD1. The CDR3 spans 15 residues. After removal of 0 bases from V and 6 bases from J, the junction contained 1 base not matched to a gene. Germline V gene lookup returns CDR1 LNHNV and CDR2 YYDKDF (reference sequence). For the CDR3, the DNA is TGTGCCACCAGCAGAGAAGGGACAGGGGATGAAAAACTGTTTTTT. This encodes CATSREGTGDEKLFF.

The chain is built from TRBV2 and TRBJ2-2, with 13 bases lining up with TRBD2. The germline V gene encodes CDR1 SNHLY and CDR2 FYNNEI. The CDR3 runs to 16 residues. Germline trimming cut 10 bases from V and 1 base from J; bases unmatched to any gene: 6. CDR3 in amino acids: CAIGLAGAENTGELFF. The DNA for the CDR3 is TGTGCCATAGGACTAGCGGGGGCTGAGAACACCGGGGAGCTGTTTTTT.

The V gene is TRBV2, the J gene TRBJ2-2; tentatively, D is TRBD2 (6 bases). Trimming stripped 2 bases from V and 4 bases from J, with 14 bases between. The length of the CDR3 is 16 residues. CDR1 is SNHLY, CDR2 FYNNEI, per germline. In DNA, the CDR3 is TGTGCCAGCAGTGAATTCTCACCGGGACTCACCGGGGAGCTGTTTTTT. This translates into CASSEFSPGLTGELFF.

The V call is TRBV20-1, the J call TRBJ1-1, with unresolved D. The CDR3 extends over 15 amino acids. The germline V gene has CDR1 DFQATT and CDR2 SNEGSKA (reference sequence). The V end lost 0 bases, the J end lost 0 bases, and 11 bases lay between the germline ends. In nucleotides, the CDR3 is TGCAGTGCTAGAGATGACGGCGGCATGAACACTGAAGCTTTCTTT. Its protein is CSARDDGGMNTEAFF.

In this sample, this clonotype turned up a few times. V is TRBV6-5 and J is TRBJ1-2; a weak D match, TRBD1 (6 bases). The V and J ends lost 5 bases and 4 bases respectively, with 8 bases between them. This CDR3 has 12 amino acids. Germline V gene lookup returns CDR1 MNHEY and CDR2 SVGAGI. CDR3 DNA sequence: TGTGCCAGCAGTGTCAGGGGCTATGGCTACACCTTC. Protein: CASSVRGYGYTF.

V gene TRBV12-3 or TRBV12-4 combines with J gene TRBJ2-3, with TRBD2 matching 8 bases. This CDR3 has 17 residues. Germline trimming cut 4 bases from V and 1 base from J; bases unmatched to any gene: 10. CDR3 bases: TGTGCCAGCAGTTCCTGGGATAGCGGGACCGGCACAGATACGCAGTATTTT. Its translation: CASSSWDSGTGTDTQYF.

This clonotype has just a few counts. The V and J genes are TRBV12-3 or TRBV12-4 and TRBJ2-5; D may be TRBD2 (6 bases). This CDR3 has 14 residues. Trimming took off 5 bases at V and 0 bases at J, with 10 bases between the two ends. The CDR3 bases are TGTGCCAGCAGTAATCGGGGGTACCAAGAGACCCAGTACTTC. Its protein is CASSNRGYQETQYF.

This clonotype has only one observation. This chain uses TRBV20-1 with TRBJ2-7; 7 positions agree with TRBD1. Matching the DNA end better, TRBJ2-5 makes the J call doubtful. From germline, CDR1 is DFQATT and CDR2 SNEGSKA (reference sequence). The CDR3 has 13 residues. CDR3 sequence (DNA): TGCAGTGCTAGAGAACAGGGGATAAAGACCCAGTACTTC. Amino acid sequence: CSAREQGIKTQYF.

The chain has TRBV20-1 and TRBJ1-2; D might be TRBD1 (6 bases). Trimming removed 6 bases from V and 4 bases from J, with 18 bases in between. Germline V gene lookup returns CDR1 DFQATT and CDR2 SNEGSKA (reference sequence). The CDR3 runs 14 residues. The CDR3 reads CSAAAGDESYGYTF. In DNA form, the CDR3 reads TGCAGTGCCGCGGCAGGGGACGAAAGCTATGGCTACACCTTC.

J is TRBJ1-5 and V is TRBV24-1; 9 nucleotides agree with TRBD1. Germline trimming cut 4 bases from V and 4 bases from J; bases unmatched to any gene: 10. This CDR3 has 17 amino acids. Germline V CDR1 and CDR2: KGHDR, SFDVKD. The CDR3 sequence is CATSDPLRDRENQPQHF. CDR3 DNA sequence: TGTGCCACCAGTGACCCCCTCCGGGACAGGGAGAATCAGCCCCAGCATTTT.

This clonotype was seen more than once but under ten times. The chain recombines TRBV6-1 with TRBJ2-1; 7 nucleotides align to TRBD2. Germline values: CDR1 MNHNS, CDR2 SASEGT. This CDR3 region has 18 residues. Trimming took 2 bases from V and 0 from J; bases not matched to a gene: 10. The CDR3 nucleotides read TGTGCCAGCAGTGAATGGGGAGCAGGGAGGGTCTCCTACAATGAGCAGTTCTTC. This codes for CASSEWGAGRVSYNEQFF.

This clonotype was counted between two and nine times. The genes are TRBV4-1 and TRBJ2-3; D gene ambiguous. This CDR3 is built from 15 residues. Trimming removed 1 base from V and 1 base from J, with 9 bases in between. Per the germline V gene, CDR1 is MGHRA and CDR2 is YSYEKL. The CDR3 sequence: CASSQGAVGTDTQYF. The CDR3, as DNA: TGCGCCAGCAGCCAAGGGGCTGTAGGCACAGATACGCAGTATTTT.

The chain uses TRBV20-1 and TRBJ2-1; 8 positions match TRBD2. The germline CDR1 and CDR2 sequences are DFQATT and SNEGSKA (reference sequence). The V gene end was trimmed by 6 bases and the J gene end by 3 bases; junction bases not matched to a gene: 10. This CDR3 is built from 15 residues. The CDR3 DNA reads TGCAGTGCCACGGCCCGGACTAGCTTCTACAATGAGCAGTTCTTC. The encoded protein is CSATARTSFYNEQFF.

The V call is TRBV20-1, the J call TRBJ2-5, with D possibly TRBD2 on 5 matching bases. Trimming took off 1 base at V and 5 bases at J, with 8 bases between the two ends. Per the germline V gene, CDR1 is DFQATT and CDR2 is SNEGSKA (reference sequence). The CDR3 spans 12 residues. CDR3 protein: CSARGVAETQYF. CDR3 sequence (DNA): TGCAGTGCTAGAGGGGTAGCGGAGACCCAGTACTTC.

The V and J genes are TRBV12-3 or TRBV12-4 and TRBJ1-3; maybe TRBD1 (6 bases). Trimming removed 6 bases from V and 7 bases from J, with 16 bases in between. This CDR3 comprises 14 residues. The DNA for the CDR3 is TGTGCCAGCAGCCTACAGGGATTAGGCAACACCATATATTTT. Its protein is CASSLQGLGNTIYF.